Each of the 26 T cell receptor beta chains below was sequenced from the same sample in a study of shared clonotypes between healthy human individuals. Repertoires were generated with immunoSEQ multiplex PCR, while TCRdb's copy carries only in-frame clones and drops some. Of some 2.3 million clones in the sample, just over 90% were seen once. The sample was naive CD4+ T cells from PBMCs. As for subset: CD45RA+ positively selected. These receptors were obtained from a man aged 18 to 35 in good health. Some clones in this sample may be carry-over from other donors' samples.

Notes on this clone: Distinct nucleotide sequences in the sample also encode this CDR3. This CDR3 is CASSIGQDYGYTF. Written as DNA, the CDR3 is TGTGCCAGTAGTATTGGTCAAGACTATGGCTACACCTTC. The chain couples TRBV19 to TRBJ1-2; no clear D. The CDR3 runs 13 residues. Germline CDR1 and CDR2: LNHDA and SQIVND (reference sequence). Trimming stripped 3 bases from V and 3 bases from J, with 8 bases between.

The rearrangement uses TRBV5-6 and TRBJ2-3; D perhaps matches TRBD1 (6 bases). This CDR3 is 15 amino acids long. Germline V gene data show CDR1 as SGHDT and CDR2 as YYEEEE. Between the trimmed V and J ends, which lost 2 bases and 0 bases, there was a span of 10 bases. The CDR3: CASSLRTDSTDTQYF. The CDR3 bases are TGTGCCAGCAGCTTAAGGACAGACAGCACAGATACGCAGTATTTT. The whole variable domain, filled in from reference TRBV5-6 and TRBJ2-3, reads DAGVTQSPTHLIKTRGQQVTLRCSPKSGHDTVSWYQQALGQGPQFIFQYYEEEERQRGNFPDRFSGHQFPNYSSELNVNALLLGDSALYLCASSLRTDSTDTQYFGPGTRLTVL.

The V call is TRBV18, the J call TRBJ1-4, with 7 bases aligning to TRBD1. V gave up 4 bases and J gave up 0 bases; unmatched junction bases: 11. Germline V gives CDR1 KGHSH, CDR2 LQKENI. CDR3 length: 18 residues. The CDR3 loop is CASSRNLQGTATNEKLFF. The CDR3 nucleotides are TGTGCCAGCTCACGAAATCTACAGGGGACTGCAACTAATGAAAAACTGTTTTTT.

There are a few counts of this clone. The chain uses TRBV6-5 and TRBJ1-1; TRBD1 matches at 7 bases. Losses at the gene ends were 5 bases for V and 1 base for J; bases not matched to a gene: 4. The CDR3 has 14 amino acids. Looked up from germline, CDR1 is MNHEY and CDR2 is SVGAGI. The CDR3 DNA reads as TGTGCCAGCAGTCCGGGACAGTCGAACACTGAAGCTTTCTTT. Its protein is CASSPGQSNTEAFF.

The chain combines TRBV18 with TRBJ2-3, with unresolved D. CDR3 length: 15 amino acids. CDR1 KGHSH and CDR2 LQKENI come from the germline V gene. V lost 3 bases to trimming and J lost 0 bases, with 10 bases between them. The CDR3 sequence: CASSPAFSSTDTQYF. In DNA form, the CDR3 reads TGTGCCAGCTCACCTGCATTCTCTAGCACAGATACGCAGTATTTT.

This clone was observed a single time. This sequence joins TRBV18 and TRBJ1-1; D gene unclear. Germline lookup yields CDR1 KGHSH and CDR2 LQKENI. Trimming cost V 7 bases and J 1 base, with 10 bases left between them. The CDR3 is made up of 13 amino acids. The CDR3 spells CASCRAENTEAFF. The CDR3 coding sequence is TGTGCCAGCTGTCGGGCTGAGAACACTGAAGCTTTCTTT. Filled out from reference TRBV18 and TRBJ1-1, the complete variable domain reads NAGVMQNPRHLVRRRGQEARLRCSPMKGHSHVYWYRQLPEEGLKFMVYLQKENIIDESGMPKERFSAEFPKEGPSILRIQQVVRGDSAAYFCASCRAENTEAFFGQGTRLTVV.

About this clone itself: Other nucleotide sequences in the sample specify the same CDR3. As DNA, the CDR3 is TGTGCCAGCGGGCGGGGCTACGAGCAGTACTTC. Protein sequence: CASGRGYEQYF. The rearrangement joins TRBV6-1 to TRBJ2-7, with D possibly being TRBD2 (6 bases). V was shortened by 8 bases and J by 3 bases, with 8 bases between the two germline ends. The germline V gene encodes CDR1 MNHNS and CDR2 SASEGT. The CDR3 is 11 amino acids.

The chain couples TRBV10-1 to TRBJ2-7, with TRBD2 as a possible D gene (5 bases). CDR1 and CDR2 from the germline V gene are WNHNN and SYGVQD (reference sequence). V shed 6 bases and J shed 0 bases, with 6 bases lying between them. CDR3 length: 12 amino acids. Here the CDR3 reads CASSDYSYEQYF. CDR3 DNA sequence: TGCGCCAGCAGCGACTACTCCTACGAGCAGTACTTC.

The genes are TRBV2 and TRBJ2-7; the D gene is possibly TRBD2 (5 bases). The CDR3 totals 13 residues. The V gene lost 6 bases and the J gene lost 4 bases, with 13 bases spanning the gap. Germline loops: CDR1 SNHLY, CDR2 FYNNEI. CDR3 bases: TGTGCCAGCAGCAAACTTAGCGTATACGAGCAGTACTTC. Translating it yields CASSKLSVYEQYF.

V is TRBV5-1 and J is TRBJ2-7, with D perhaps being TRBD1 or TRBD2 (5 bases each). Trimming left V 0 bases short and J 0 bases short, with 13 bases between. Germline lookup yields CDR1 SGHRS and CDR2 YFSETQ. This CDR3 contains 16 residues. The DNA of the CDR3 is TGCGCCAGCAGCTTGGCCGTGGGGGAAAGCTCCTACGAGCAGTACTTC. Translating it yields CASSLAVGESSYEQYF.

The chain is built from TRBV5-6 and TRBJ2-7; TRBD1 matches 11 bases. CDR1 SGHDT and CDR2 YYEEEE come from the germline V gene. The CDR3 is 14 amino acids. Germline trimming cut 4 bases from V and 2 bases from J; bases unmatched to any gene: 2. Written as DNA, the CDR3 is TGTGCCAGCAGCCGGACAGGGGGCCCCTACGAGCAGTACTTC. It yields the protein CASSRTGGPYEQYF. Full variable domain (outside the CDR3, taken from reference TRBV5-6 and TRBJ2-7): DAGVTQSPTHLIKTRGQQVTLRCSPKSGHDTVSWYQQALGQGPQFIFQYYEEEERQRGNFPDRFSGHQFPNYSSELNVNALLLGDSALYLCASSRTGGPYEQYFGPGTRLTVT.

The chain uses TRBV5-1 and TRBJ2-4; 7 nucleotides align to TRBD1. This CDR3 spans 14 amino acids. Per germline, CDR1 SGHRS and CDR2 YFSETQ. V trimming: 0 bases; J trimming: 7 bases; junction bases outside the gene matches: 4. Written as DNA, the CDR3 is TGCGCCAGCAGCTTGGATACAGGGGCGAACATTCAGTACTTC. Translated: CASSLDTGANIQYF.

V and J are TRBV28 and TRBJ1-5; 11 positions agree with TRBD1. Unmatched junction bases numbered 5, after V lost 7 bases and J lost 6 bases. CDR1 and CDR2 (germline): MDHEN, SYDVKM. The CDR3 totals 14 residues. The DNA of the CDR3 is TGTGCCAGCATCCGGACAGGGGGCGGTCAGCCCCAGCATTTT. Translation gives CASIRTGGGQPQHF.

This chain uses TRBV25-1 with TRBJ2-7, with 7 positions matching TRBD1. V was clipped by 2 bases and J by 3 bases; unmatched bases: 4. CDR1 and CDR2 from the germline V gene are MGHDK and SYGVNS. The length of the CDR3 is 14 residues. CDR3 sequence: CASSEGQDFYEQYF. The CDR3, as DNA: TGTGCCAGCAGTGAAGGACAGGACTTCTACGAGCAGTACTTC.

Points on this clone: Other DNA sequences of this sample code for an identical CDR3. This chain uses TRBV28 with TRBJ2-5, with D possibly being TRBD2 (6 bases). V was shortened by 8 bases and J by 5 bases, with 18 bases between the two germline ends. Looked up from germline, CDR1 is MDHEN and CDR2 is SYDVKM. The CDR3 totals 14 residues. The CDR3 is CASVAADYTETQYF. The CDR3 DNA follows: TGTGCCAGCGTAGCGGCGGACTATACGGAGACCCAGTACTTC.

This clone was observed a single time. Other nucleotide sequences from this sample produce the same CDR3. The chain joins TRBV11-2 to TRBJ2-5; D ambiguous. The CDR3 runs to 12 residues. V was clipped by 1 base and J by 5 bases, with 5 bases between them. Germline assignment: CDR1 SGHAT and CDR2 FQNNGV. The CDR3 coding sequence is TGTGCCAGCAGCTTAGGATCCGAGACCCAGTACTTC. It encodes CASSLGSETQYF. Drawing the rest from reference TRBV11-2 and TRBJ2-5, the complete variable domain is EAGVAQSPRYKIIEKRQSVAFWCNPISGHATLYWYQQILGQGPKLLIQFQNNGVVDDSQLPKDRFSAERLKGVDSTLKIQPAKLEDSAVYLCASSLGSETQYFGPGTRLLVL.

This clone was seen only once. The rearrangement uses TRBV4-2 and TRBJ1-2; the D gene is possibly TRBD1 (5 bases). Germline V lookup: CDR1 LGHNA, CDR2 YNFKEQ. This CDR3 is built from 16 residues. Between the trimmed V and J ends, which lost 0 bases and 4 bases, there was a span of 15 bases. The CDR3 coding sequence is TGTGCCAGCAGCCAAGATTGGAGAGGGAGGGGCTATGGCTACACCTTC. This sequence encodes CASSQDWRGRGYGYTF.

A single count supports this clone. The chain combines TRBV25-1 with TRBJ2-5; D might be TRBD1 (5 bases). Trimming cost V 7 bases and J 5 bases, with 8 bases left between them. The CDR3 is 11 amino acids. Germline CDR1 MGHDK, CDR2 SYGVNS. CDR3 loop: CASNNRETQYF. CDR3 in DNA: TGTGCCAGCAATAACAGGGAGACCCAGTACTTC.

This chain joins TRBV18 and TRBJ2-2; TRBD1 aligns across 8 bases. The V segment lost 7 bases and the J segment 4 bases; nucleotides outside the gene matches: 5. CDR1 and CDR2 (germline): KGHSH, LQKENI. The CDR3 totals 14 residues. The CDR3 reads CASLRQGSTGELFF. The CDR3 DNA sequence: TGTGCCAGCTTGAGACAGGGGAGCACCGGGGAGCTGTTTTTT.

The chain recombines TRBV7-3 with TRBJ2-5; TRBD2 matches 11 bases. V lost 5 bases, J lost 4 bases, and 9 bases stayed unmatched. Per the germline V gene, CDR1 is SGHTA and CDR2 is FQGTGA. The CDR3 is 16 amino acids. CDR3 protein: CASSLDSGRAGETQYF. The CDR3 DNA reads TGTGCCAGCAGCCTTGATAGCGGGAGGGCCGGAGAGACCCAGTACTTC.

Only one count was recorded for this clone. The gene calls are TRBV5-6 and TRBJ2-3, with 9 positions matching TRBD1. CDR1 and CDR2 from the germline V gene are SGHDT and YYEEEE. The trim removed 4 bases at V and 1 base at J, leaving 10 bases unmatched. This CDR3 spans 17 amino acids. The CDR3 sequence is CASSPSRDREGTDTQYF. The CDR3 DNA reads TGTGCCAGCAGCCCGTCCCGGGACAGGGAAGGCACAGATACGCAGTATTTT.

This clone came up once. In DNA form, the CDR3 reads TGCGCCAGCAGTCAATCGTTAGGACACCACAATGAGCAGTTCTTC. Amino acid sequence: CASSQSLGHHNEQFF. The rearrangement links TRBV23-1 to TRBJ2-1; D possibly corresponds to TRBD1 (5 bases). TRBV23-1 is an ORF, with its function uncertain. Trimming removed 0 bases from V and 5 bases from J, with 11 bases in between. The CDR3 has 15 amino acids.

The chain carries TRBV7-9 and TRBJ1-2, with D unclear. This CDR3 region has 14 residues. CDR1 and CDR2 from the germline V gene are SEHNR and FQNEAQ (reference sequence). V gave up 1 base and J gave up 4 bases, with 10 bases separating them. CDR3 coding DNA: TGTGCCAGCAGCTTAGGGAAGGGCAGCTATGGCTACACCTTC. Its protein is CASSLGKGSYGYTF.

Points on this clone: The same CDR3 arises from other DNA sequences in this sample as well. The chain uses TRBV5-1 and TRBJ2-7; either TRBD1 or TRBD2 may fit D (6 bases each). V was pared by 4 bases and J by 4 bases, with 15 bases between. Germline lookup yields CDR1 SGHRS and CDR2 YFSETQ. This CDR3 has 14 residues. DNA of the CDR3: TGCGCCAGCAGCCCGGGACAAGGGGGGTACGAGCAGTACTTC. This codes for CASSPGQGGYEQYF.

V is TRBV9 and J is TRBJ2-7; 11 positions match TRBD2. The CDR3 loop spans 12 amino acids. J was trimmed by 12 bases and V by 4 bases; bases with no gene match: 6. CDR1 is SGDLS, CDR2 YYNGEE, per germline. The CDR3 region is CASSILAGVLYF. In DNA, the CDR3 is TGTGCCAGCAGCATACTAGCGGGGGTGTTGTACTTC.

The chain couples TRBV30 to TRBJ2-3; D unresolved. The V gene lost 1 base and the J gene lost 6 bases, with 11 bases spanning the gap. Germline lookup yields CDR1 GTSNPN and CDR2 SVGIG (reference sequence). CDR3 size: 13 residues. CDR3 sequence (DNA): TGTGCCTGGAGTGCCACTCAAGGGGATACGCAGTATTTT. As protein: CAWSATQGDTQYF.